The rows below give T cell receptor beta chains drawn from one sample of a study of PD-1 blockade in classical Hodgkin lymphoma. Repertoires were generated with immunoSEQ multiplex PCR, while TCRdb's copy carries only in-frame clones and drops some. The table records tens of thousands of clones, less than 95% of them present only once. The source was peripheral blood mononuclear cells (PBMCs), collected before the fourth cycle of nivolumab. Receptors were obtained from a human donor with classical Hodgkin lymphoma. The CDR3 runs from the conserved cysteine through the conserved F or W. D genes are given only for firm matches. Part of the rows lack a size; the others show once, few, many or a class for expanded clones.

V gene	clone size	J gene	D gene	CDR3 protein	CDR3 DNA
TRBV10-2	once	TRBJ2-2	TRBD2	CASSESPFGGAIGGELFF	TGCGCCAGCAGTGAGTCGCCTTTCGGGGGGGCCATCGGCGGGGAGCTGTTTTTT
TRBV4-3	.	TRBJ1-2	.	CASSQDFRGLANYGYTF	TGCGCCAGCAGCCAAGATTTTAGGGGGTTAGCTAACTATGGCTACACCTTC
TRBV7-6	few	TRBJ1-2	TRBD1	CASSLNGTAYGYTF	TGTGCCAGCAGCCTTAACGGGACAGCCTATGGCTACACCTTC
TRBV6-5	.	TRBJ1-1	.	CASSQDLVTEAFF	TGTGCCAGCAGTCAAGACTTGGTCACTGAAGCTTTCTTT
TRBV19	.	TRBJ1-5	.	CASKDRSNQPQHF	TGTGCCTCGAAGGACAGAAGCAATCAGCCCCAGCATTTT
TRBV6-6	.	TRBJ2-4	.	CASSPLRPGNIQYF	TGTGCCAGCAGTCCCTTGAGGCCCGGGAACATTCAGTACTTC
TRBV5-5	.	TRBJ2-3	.	CASSSGTDTDTQYF	TGTGCCAGCAGCTCCGGGACGGACACAGATACGCAGTATTTT
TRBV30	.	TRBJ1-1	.	CAWSVRSPHKKGNTEAFF	TGTGCCTGGAGTGTACGATCACCCCACAAGAAGGGAAACACTGAAGCTTTCTTT
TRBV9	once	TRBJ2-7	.	CASSATIGEQYF	TGTGCCAGCAGCGCAACGATCGGCGAGCAGTACTTC
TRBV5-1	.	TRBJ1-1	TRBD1	CASSGFKDRVNEAFF	TGCGCCAGCAGCGGATTCAAGGACAGGGTTAATGAAGCTTTCTTT
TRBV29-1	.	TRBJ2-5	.	CSAETQQETQYF	TGCAGCGCAGAGACCCAACAGGAGACCCAGTACTTC
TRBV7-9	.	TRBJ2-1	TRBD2	CASSPGLGLASYEQFF	TGTGCCAGCAGCCCCGGACTCGGACTAGCGTCCTATGAGCAGTTCTTC
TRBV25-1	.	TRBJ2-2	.	CASSEYLLWGGNTGELFF	TGTGCCAGCAGTGAATATCTTTTGTGGGGGGGCAACACCGGGGAGCTGTTTTTT
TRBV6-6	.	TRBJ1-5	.	CASRSGPIGNQPQHF	TGTGCCAGCAGATCGGGTCCCATCGGGAATCAGCCCCAGCATTTT
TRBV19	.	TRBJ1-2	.	CASNPGWNYGYTF	TGTGCCAGTAACCCAGGCTGGAACTATGGCTACACCTTC
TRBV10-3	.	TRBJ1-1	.	CAISESTGLNTEAFF	TGTGCCATCAGTGAGTCTACAGGGTTGAACACTGAAGCTTTCTTT
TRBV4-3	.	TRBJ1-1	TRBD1	CASSGLGQGKVDTEAFF	TGCGCCAGCAGCGGATTAGGACAGGGGAAGGTCGACACTGAAGCTTTCTTT
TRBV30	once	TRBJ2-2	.	CAWSVTGRGELFF	TGTGCCTGGAGTGTAACAGGTCGCGGGGAGCTGTTTTTT
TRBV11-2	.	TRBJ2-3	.	CASSLRGTNPDTQYF	TGTGCCAGCAGCTTAAGGGGGACTAACCCAGATACGCAGTATTTT
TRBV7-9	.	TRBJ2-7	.	CASSVTGTVLSYEQYF	TGTGCCAGCAGCGTAACCGGGACGGTATTATCCTACGAGCAGTACTTC
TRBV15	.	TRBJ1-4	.	CATSRTRGRREKLFF	TGTGCCACCAGCAGGACCCGGGGTCGGAGGGAAAAACTGTTTTTT
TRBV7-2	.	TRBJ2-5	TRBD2	CASSLTGGQETQYF	TGTGCCAGCAGCTTAACGGGGGGGCAAGAGACCCAGTACTTC
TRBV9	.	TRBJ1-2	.	CASSGMDYGYTF	TGTGCCAGCAGCGGGATGGACTATGGCTACACCTTC
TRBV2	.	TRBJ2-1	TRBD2	CARSGGPTRDEQFF	TGTGCCCGCTCGGGGGGGCCGACGCGGGATGAGCAGTTCTTC
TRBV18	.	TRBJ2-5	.	CASSPQWGDQETQYF	TGTGCCAGCTCACCTCAGTGGGGGGATCAAGAGACCCAGTACTTC
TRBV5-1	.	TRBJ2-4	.	CASSPRQSLAIQYF	TGCGCCAGCAGCCCCCGACAGAGTCTGGCCATTCAGTACTTC
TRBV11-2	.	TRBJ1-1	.	CASSPRQDVEAFF	TGTGCCAGCAGCCCTAGACAGGATGTTGAAGCTTTCTTT
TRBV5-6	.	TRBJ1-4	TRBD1	CASSLVSVGTGSEKLFF	TGTGCCAGCAGCTTGGTCTCAGTGGGGACAGGGAGCGAAAAACTGTTTTTT
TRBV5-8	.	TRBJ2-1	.	CASREAGRGEQFF	TGTGCCAGCAGGGAAGCGGGCAGGGGTGAGCAGTTCTTC
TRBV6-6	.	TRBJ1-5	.	CASSYSGGANQPQHF	TGTGCCAGCAGTTACTCCGGGGGGGCGAATCAGCCCCAGCATTTT
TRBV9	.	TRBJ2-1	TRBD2	CASSVVGTSGLEQFF	TGTGCCAGCAGCGTAGTCGGGACTAGCGGGTTGGAGCAGTTCTTC
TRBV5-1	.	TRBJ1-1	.	CASSPPEGEAFF	TGCGCCAGCAGCCCGCCGGAGGGTGAAGCTTTCTTT
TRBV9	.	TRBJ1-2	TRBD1	CASSVGQGHGYTF	TGTGCCAGCAGCGTAGGACAGGGGCATGGCTACACCTTC
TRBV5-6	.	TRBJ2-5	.	CASSGGGETQYF	TGTGCCAGCAGCGGGGGTGGAGAGACCCAGTACTTC
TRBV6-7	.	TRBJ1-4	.	CASRSWGAEKLFF	TGTGCCTCTCGTTCGTGGGGGGCTGAAAAACTGTTTTTT
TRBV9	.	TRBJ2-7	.	CASSPDGGTPSEQYF	TGTGCCAGCAGCCCCGATGGGGGGACCCCGTCCGAGCAGTACTTC
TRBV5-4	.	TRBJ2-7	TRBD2	CASSLGGGDYEQYF	TGTGCCAGCAGCTTGGGTGGGGGGGACTACGAGCAGTACTTC
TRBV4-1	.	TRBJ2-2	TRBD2	CASSLVGLAATGELFF	TGCGCCAGCAGCCTCGTCGGTCTAGCGGCAACCGGGGAGCTGTTTTTT
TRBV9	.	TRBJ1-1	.	CASSVEGHRNTEAFF	TGTGCCAGCAGCGTAGAGGGACATAGAAACACTGAAGCTTTCTTT
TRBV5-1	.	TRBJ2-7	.	CASSLDPAAYEQYF	TGCGCCAGCAGCTTGGATCCAGCGGCCTACGAGCAGTACTTC
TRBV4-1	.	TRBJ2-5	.	CASSQVLGGGETQYF	TGCGCCAGCAGCCAAGTTTTAGGGGGTGGAGAGACCCAGTACTTC
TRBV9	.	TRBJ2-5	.	CASSAAGNQETQYF	TGTGCCAGCAGCGCGGCAGGAAACCAAGAGACCCAGTACTTC
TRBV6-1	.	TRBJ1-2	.	CASSWTHGANYGYTF	TGTGCCAGCAGTTGGACGCATGGGGCTAACTATGGCTACACCTTC
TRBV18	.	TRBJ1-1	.	CASSPLGQPNTEAFF	TGTGCCAGCTCACCCCTCGGACAGCCAAACACTGAAGCTTTCTTT
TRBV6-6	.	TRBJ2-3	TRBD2	CASRRPGLGFDTQYF	TGTGCCAGCAGAAGACCGGGACTAGGGTTTGATACGCAGTATTTT
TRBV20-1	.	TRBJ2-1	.	CSARAGNEQFF	TGCAGTGCTAGGGCGGGGAATGAGCAGTTCTTC
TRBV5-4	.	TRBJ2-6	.	CASSGEQTNSGANVLTF	TGTGCCAGCAGCGGAGAGCAAACAAACTCTGGGGCCAACGTCCTGACTTTC
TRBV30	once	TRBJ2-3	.	CAWSGMSTDTQYF	TGTGCCTGGAGTGGGATGAGCACAGATACGCAGTATTTT
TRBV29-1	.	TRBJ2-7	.	CSVELSGTSSYEQYF	TGCAGCGTTGAGCTTTCCGGGACGTCCTCCTACGAGCAGTACTTC
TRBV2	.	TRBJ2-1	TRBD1	CARGQGAGNEQFF	TGTGCCAGGGGACAGGGGGCCGGGAATGAGCAGTTCTTC
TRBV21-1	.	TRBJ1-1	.	CASSKESQGDTEAFF	TGTGCCAGCAGCAAAGAATCCCAGGGAGACACTGAAGCTTTCTTT